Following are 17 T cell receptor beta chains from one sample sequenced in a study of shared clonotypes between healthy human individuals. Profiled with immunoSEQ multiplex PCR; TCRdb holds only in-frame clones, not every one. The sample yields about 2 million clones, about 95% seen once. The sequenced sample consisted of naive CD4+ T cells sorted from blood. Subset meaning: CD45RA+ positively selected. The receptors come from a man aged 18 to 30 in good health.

CDR3 sequence reads: CASSYSRSTSLEAFF. The DNA of the CDR3 is TGTGCCAGCAGTTACTCGAGGTCGACATCCCTTGAAGCTTTCTTT. The genes are TRBV6-5 and TRBJ1-1; D uncertain. Germline V lookup: CDR1 MNHEY, CDR2 SVGAGI. The CDR3 runs to 15 residues. V was cut by 0 bases and J by 7 bases, with 15 bases left in between.

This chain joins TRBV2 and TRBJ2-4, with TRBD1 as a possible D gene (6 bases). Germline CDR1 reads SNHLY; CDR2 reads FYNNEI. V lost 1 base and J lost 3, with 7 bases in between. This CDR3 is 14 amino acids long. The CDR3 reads CASSEGGLKNIQYF. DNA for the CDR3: TGTGCCAGCAGTGAAGGGGGGCTCAAAAACATTCAGTACTTC.

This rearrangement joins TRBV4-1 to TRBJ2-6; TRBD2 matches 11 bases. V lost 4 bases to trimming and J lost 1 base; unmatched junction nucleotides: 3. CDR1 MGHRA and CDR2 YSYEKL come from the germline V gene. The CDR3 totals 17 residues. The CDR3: CASSPGLAVSGANVLTF. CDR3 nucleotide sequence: TGCGCCAGCAGCCCGGGACTAGCGGTTTCTGGGGCCAACGTCCTGACTTTC.

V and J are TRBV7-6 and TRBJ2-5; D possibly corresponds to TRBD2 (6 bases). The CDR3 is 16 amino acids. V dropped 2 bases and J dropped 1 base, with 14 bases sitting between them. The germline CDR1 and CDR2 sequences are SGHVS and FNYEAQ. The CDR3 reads CASSLWAGSAQETQYF. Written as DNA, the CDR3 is TGTGCCAGCAGCTTATGGGCGGGATCGGCCCAAGAGACCCAGTACTTC.

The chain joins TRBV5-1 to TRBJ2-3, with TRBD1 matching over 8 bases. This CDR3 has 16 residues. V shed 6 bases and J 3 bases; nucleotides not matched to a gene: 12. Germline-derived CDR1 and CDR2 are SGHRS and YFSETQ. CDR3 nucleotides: TGCGCCAGCACCCAGAGAGGACAGGGTTTTACAGATACGCAGTATTTT. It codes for CASTQRGQGFTDTQYF.

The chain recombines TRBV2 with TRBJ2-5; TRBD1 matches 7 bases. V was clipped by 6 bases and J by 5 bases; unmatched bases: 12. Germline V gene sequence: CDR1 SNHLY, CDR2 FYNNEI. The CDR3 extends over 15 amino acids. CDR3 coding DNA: TGTGCCAGCAGAGATACAGGGGTTGGCAGGGAGACCCAGTACTTC. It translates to CASRDTGVGRETQYF.

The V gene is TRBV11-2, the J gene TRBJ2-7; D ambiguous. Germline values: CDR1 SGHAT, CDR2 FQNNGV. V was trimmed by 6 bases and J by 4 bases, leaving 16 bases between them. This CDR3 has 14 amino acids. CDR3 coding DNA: TGTGCCAGCAGTCTCGGCTCTGTTGGGTACGAGCAGTACTTC. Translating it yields CASSLGSVGYEQYF. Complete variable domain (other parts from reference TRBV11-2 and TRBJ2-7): EAGVAQSPRYKIIEKRQSVAFWCNPISGHATLYWYQQILGQGPKLLIQFQNNGVVDDSQLPKDRFSAERLKGVDSTLKIQPAKLEDSAVYLCASSLGSVGYEQYFGPGTRLTVT.

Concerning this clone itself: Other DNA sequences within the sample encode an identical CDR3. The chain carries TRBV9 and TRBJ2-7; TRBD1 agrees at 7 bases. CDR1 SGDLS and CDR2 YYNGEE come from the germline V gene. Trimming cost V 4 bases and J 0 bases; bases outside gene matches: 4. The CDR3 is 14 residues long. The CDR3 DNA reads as TGTGCCAGCAGCCCCCGGACAGGCTCCTACGAGCAGTACTTC. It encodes CASSPRTGSYEQYF. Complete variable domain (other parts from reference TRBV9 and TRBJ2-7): DSGVTQTPKHLITATGQRVTLRCSPRSGDLSVYWYQQSLDQGLQFLIQYYNGEERAKGNILERFSAQQFPDLHSELNLSSLELGDSALYFCASSPRTGSYEQYFGPGTRLTVT.

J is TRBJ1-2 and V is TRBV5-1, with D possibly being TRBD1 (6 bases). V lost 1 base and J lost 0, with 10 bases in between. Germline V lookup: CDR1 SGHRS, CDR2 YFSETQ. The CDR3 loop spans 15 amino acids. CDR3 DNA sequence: TGCGCCAGCAGCTTGTCCGAGGGGGCTAACTATGGCTACACCTTC. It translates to CASSLSEGANYGYTF.

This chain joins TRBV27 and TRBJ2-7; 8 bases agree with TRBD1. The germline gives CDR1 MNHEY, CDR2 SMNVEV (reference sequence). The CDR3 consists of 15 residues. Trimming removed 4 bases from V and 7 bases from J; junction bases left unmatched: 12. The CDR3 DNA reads TGTGCCAGCAGTTCGTTCTGGACAGGGTTAGTAGAGCAGTACTTC. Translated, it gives CASSSFWTGLVEQYF.

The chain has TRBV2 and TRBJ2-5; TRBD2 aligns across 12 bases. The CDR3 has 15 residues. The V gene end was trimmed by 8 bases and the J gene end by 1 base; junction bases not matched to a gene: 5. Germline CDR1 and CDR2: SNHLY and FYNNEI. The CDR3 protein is CASELAGGSQETQYF. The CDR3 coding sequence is TGTGCCAGCGAACTAGCGGGGGGAAGCCAAGAGACCCAGTACTTC.

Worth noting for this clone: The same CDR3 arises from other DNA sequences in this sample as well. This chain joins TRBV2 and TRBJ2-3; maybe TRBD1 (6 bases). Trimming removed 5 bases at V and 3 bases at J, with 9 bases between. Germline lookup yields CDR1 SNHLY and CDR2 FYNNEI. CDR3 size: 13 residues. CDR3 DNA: TGTGCCAGCAGTTTAGGGGGTACAGATACGCAGTATTTT. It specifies CASSLGGTDTQYF.

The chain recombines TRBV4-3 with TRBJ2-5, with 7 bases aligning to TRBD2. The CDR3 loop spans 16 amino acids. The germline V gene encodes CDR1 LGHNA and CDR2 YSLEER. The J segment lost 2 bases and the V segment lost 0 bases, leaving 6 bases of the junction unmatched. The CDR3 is CASSQDWEGLQETQYF. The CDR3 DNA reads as TGCGCCAGCAGCCAAGATTGGGAGGGGCTACAAGAGACCCAGTACTTC.

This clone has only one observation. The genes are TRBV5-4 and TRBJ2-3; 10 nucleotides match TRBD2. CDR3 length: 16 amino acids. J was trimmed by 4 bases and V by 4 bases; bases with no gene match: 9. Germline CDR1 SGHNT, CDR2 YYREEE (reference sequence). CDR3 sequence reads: CASSPMLAGAADTQYF. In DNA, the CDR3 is TGTGCCAGCAGCCCTATGCTAGCGGGGGCTGCAGATACGCAGTATTTT.

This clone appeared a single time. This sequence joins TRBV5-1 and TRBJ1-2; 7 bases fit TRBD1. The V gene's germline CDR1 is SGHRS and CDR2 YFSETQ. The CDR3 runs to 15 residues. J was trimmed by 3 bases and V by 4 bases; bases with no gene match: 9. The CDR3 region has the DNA TGCGCCAGCAGCCCCGGCCGACAGGGTGACTATGGCTACACCTTC. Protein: CASSPGRQGDYGYTF. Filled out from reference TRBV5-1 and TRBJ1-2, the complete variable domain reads KAGVTQTPRYLIKTRGQQVTLSCSPISGHRSVSWYQQTPGQGLQFLFEYFSETQRNKGNFPGRFSGRQFSNSRSEMNVSTLELGDSALYLCASSPGRQGDYGYTFGSGTRLTVV.

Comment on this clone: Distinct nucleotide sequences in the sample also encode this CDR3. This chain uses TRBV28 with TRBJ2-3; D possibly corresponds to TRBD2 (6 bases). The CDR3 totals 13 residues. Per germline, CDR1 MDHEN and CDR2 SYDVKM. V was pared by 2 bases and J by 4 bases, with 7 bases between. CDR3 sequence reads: CASSLGGADTQYF. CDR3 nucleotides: TGTGCCAGCAGTTTAGGAGGGGCAGATACGCAGTATTTT.

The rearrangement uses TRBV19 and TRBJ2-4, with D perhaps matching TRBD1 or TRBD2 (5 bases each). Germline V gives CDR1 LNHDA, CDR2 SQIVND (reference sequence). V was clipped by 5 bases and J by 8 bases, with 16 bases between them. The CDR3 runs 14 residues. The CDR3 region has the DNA TGTGCCAGTAGTGTACGGGACGCCGATGACATTCAGTACTTC. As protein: CASSVRDADDIQYF.